This T cell receptor (beta chain) is drawn from a study of OX40 agonist ivuxolimab in advanced cancers. Study information: Recorded diagnoses for dose-escalation patients were hepatocellular carcinoma, melanoma, renal cell or head and neck cancer.

Excluded were patients having autoimmune disease history or systemic immunosuppression. Measured with immunoSEQ multiplex PCR; TCRdb has only the in-frame clones, and not every one. The sample lists about 68,000 clones, about 80% occurring once. In regard to this clone: Its antigen is as yet unknown.

The study's findings and limits: Averaged across samples, CD8+ T cells carried more expanded clones than CD4+ did. At 0.1 to 3.0 mg/kg, clonal expansion of CD4+ and CD8+ blood T cells had occurred by week 6.

This specimen consisted of CD4+ or CD8+ T cells sorted from blood, obtained in a trial of the OX40 agonist ivuxolimab. The clonotype comes from an adult with an advanced solid tumor such as melanoma, head and neck, liver or kidney cancer.

The DNA of the CDR3 is TGTGCCAGCCAGCGGGGCGGGTCCTACGAGCAGTACTTC. Its protein is CASQRGGSYEQYF. The chain has TRBV6-1 and TRBJ2-7, with TRBD2 matching 7 bases. This CDR3 has 13 amino acids. The V and J ends lost 8 bases and 1 base, in that order; junction bases with no gene match: 5. Germline CDR1 is MNHNS and CDR2 is SASEGT.